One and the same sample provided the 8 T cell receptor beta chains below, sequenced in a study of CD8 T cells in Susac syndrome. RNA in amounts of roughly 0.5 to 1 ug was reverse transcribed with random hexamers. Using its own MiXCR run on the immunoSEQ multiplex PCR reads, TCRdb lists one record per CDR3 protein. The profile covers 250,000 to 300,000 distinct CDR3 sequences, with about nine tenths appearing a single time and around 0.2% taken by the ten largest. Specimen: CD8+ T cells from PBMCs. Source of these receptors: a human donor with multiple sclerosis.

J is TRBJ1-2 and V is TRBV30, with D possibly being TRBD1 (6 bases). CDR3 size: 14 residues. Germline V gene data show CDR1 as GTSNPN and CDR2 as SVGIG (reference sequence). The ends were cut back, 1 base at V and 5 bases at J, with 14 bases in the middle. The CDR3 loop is CAWSEGRGGYGYTF. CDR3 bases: TGTGCCTGGAGTGAAGGCAGGGGAGGGTATGGCTACACCTTC.

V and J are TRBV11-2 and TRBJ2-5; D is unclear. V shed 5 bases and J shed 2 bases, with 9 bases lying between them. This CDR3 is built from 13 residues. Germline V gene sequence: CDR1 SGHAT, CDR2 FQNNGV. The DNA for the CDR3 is TGTGCCAGCAGCGACCGATTACAAGAGACCCAGTACTTC. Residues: CASSDRLQETQYF.

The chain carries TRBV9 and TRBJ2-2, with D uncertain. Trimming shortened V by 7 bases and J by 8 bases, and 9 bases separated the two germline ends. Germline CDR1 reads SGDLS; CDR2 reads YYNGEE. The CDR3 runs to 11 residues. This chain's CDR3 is CASSLRGELFF. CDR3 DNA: TGTGCCAGCTCTTTGCGTGGGGAGCTGTTTTTT.

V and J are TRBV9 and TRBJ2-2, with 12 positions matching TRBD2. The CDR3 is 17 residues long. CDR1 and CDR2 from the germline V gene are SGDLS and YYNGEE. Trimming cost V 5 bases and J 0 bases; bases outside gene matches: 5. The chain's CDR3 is CASRGGLAGPNTGELFF. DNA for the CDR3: TGTGCCAGCAGGGGGGGACTAGCGGGCCCGAACACCGGGGAGCTGTTTTTT.

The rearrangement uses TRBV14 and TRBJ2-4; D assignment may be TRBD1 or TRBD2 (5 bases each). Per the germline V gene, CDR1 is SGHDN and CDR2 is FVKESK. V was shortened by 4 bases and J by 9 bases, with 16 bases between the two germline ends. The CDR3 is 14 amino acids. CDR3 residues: CASSLFAGSVIQYF. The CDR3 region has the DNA TGTGCCAGCAGCCTTTTTGCAGGGAGTGTCATTCAGTACTTC.

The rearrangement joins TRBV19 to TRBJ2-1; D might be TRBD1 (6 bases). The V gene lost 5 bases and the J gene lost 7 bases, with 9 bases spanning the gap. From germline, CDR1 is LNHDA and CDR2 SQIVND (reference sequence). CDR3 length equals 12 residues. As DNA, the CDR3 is TGTGCCAGTAGTCAGGGGTGGAATGAGCAGTTCTTC. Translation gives CASSQGWNEQFF.

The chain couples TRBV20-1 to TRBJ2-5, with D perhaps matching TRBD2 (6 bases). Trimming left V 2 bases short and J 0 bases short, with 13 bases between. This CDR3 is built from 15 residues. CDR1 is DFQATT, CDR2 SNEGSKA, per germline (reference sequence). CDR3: CSARSIAEYQETQYF. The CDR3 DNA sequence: TGCAGTGCTAGATCCATAGCGGAGTACCAAGAGACCCAGTACTTC.

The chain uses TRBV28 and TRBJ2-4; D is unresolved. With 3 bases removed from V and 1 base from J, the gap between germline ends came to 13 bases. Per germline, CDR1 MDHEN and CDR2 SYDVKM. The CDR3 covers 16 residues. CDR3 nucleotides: TGTGCCAGCAGTTTCGGTTTTTTGGATGCCAAAAACATTCAGTACTTC. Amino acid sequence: CASSFGFLDAKNIQYF.